This is a list of T cell receptor beta chains from one sample in a study of control samples from healthy donors and cancer patients. Measured with immunoSEQ multiplex PCR; TCRdb has only the in-frame clones, and not every one. The sample has 95,000 to 100,000 clones; roughly 91% are singletons. Sequencing used blood. These receptors were taken from a man aged 25-45 years in good health. Both conserved end residues are part of each CDR3. The order of the fields is clone size, D gene, J gene, V gene, CDR3 protein, CDR3 DNA. The D gene is left open where the match is weak. Not all rows give a size; the values are once, few, many and, for expanded clones, a class.

clone_size: few; d_call: .; j_call: TRBJ2-7; v_call: TRBV12-3/TRBV12-4; cdr3_aa: CASSFGLYEQYF; cdr3_nt: TGTGCCAGCAGTTTTGGTCTCTACGAGCAGTACTTC
clone_size: once; d_call: .; j_call: TRBJ1-3; v_call: TRBV6-1; cdr3_aa: CASSELLLSSGNTIYF; cdr3_nt: TGTGCCAGCAGTGAGTTGCTACTAAGCTCTGGAAACACCATATATTTT
clone_size: .; d_call: .; j_call: TRBJ2-7; v_call: TRBV4-3; cdr3_aa: CASSQWGSYEQYF; cdr3_nt: TGCGCCAGCAGCCAATGGGGTAGTTACGAGCAGTACTTC
clone_size: .; d_call: .; j_call: TRBJ1-1; v_call: TRBV5-1; cdr3_aa: CASSLVLNTEAFF; cdr3_nt: TGCGCCAGCAGCTTGGTGCTTAACACTGAAGCTTTCTTT
clone_size: few; d_call: .; j_call: TRBJ1-5; v_call: TRBV2; cdr3_aa: CASIPGADQPQHF; cdr3_nt: TGTGCCAGCATCCCGGGGGCAGATCAGCCCCAGCATTTT
clone_size: .; d_call: TRBD2; j_call: TRBJ2-1; v_call: TRBV9; cdr3_aa: CASSVDYGGSEQFF; cdr3_nt: TGTGCCAGCAGCGTAGATTACGGCGGGAGTGAGCAGTTCTTC
clone_size: .; d_call: .; j_call: TRBJ1-5; v_call: TRBV19; cdr3_aa: CASSMVHNQPQHF; cdr3_nt: TGTGCCAGTAGTATGGTCCATAATCAGCCCCAGCATTTT
clone_size: .; d_call: TRBD1; j_call: TRBJ1-6; v_call: TRBV27; cdr3_aa: CASSPGGLVNSPLHF; cdr3_nt: TGTGCCAGCAGTCCAGGGGGCTTGGTGAATTCACCCCTCCACTTT
clone_size: .; d_call: .; j_call: TRBJ2-2; v_call: TRBV7-9; cdr3_aa: CASSWGANTGELFF; cdr3_nt: TGTGCCAGCAGCTGGGGTGCGAACACCGGGGAGCTGTTTTTT
clone_size: many; d_call: TRBD2; j_call: TRBJ2-1; v_call: TRBV12-5; cdr3_aa: CASGLGTSGSNEQFF; cdr3_nt: TGTGCTAGTGGTTTGGGGACTAGCGGGAGCAATGAGCAGTTCTTC
clone_size: .; d_call: TRBD1; j_call: TRBJ2-7; v_call: TRBV7-8; cdr3_aa: CASSLAGQGAYEQYF; cdr3_nt: TGTGCCAGCAGCTTAGCGGGACAGGGGGCCTACGAGCAGTACTTC
clone_size: .; d_call: .; j_call: TRBJ1-1; v_call: TRBV7-2; cdr3_aa: CASSLEQRNTEAFF; cdr3_nt: TGTGCCAGCAGCTTAGAACAGAGGAACACTGAAGCTTTCTTT
clone_size: .; d_call: .; j_call: TRBJ1-2; v_call: TRBV10-3; cdr3_aa: CAISQSVYREGSGYTF; cdr3_nt: TGTGCCATCAGTCAAAGCGTCTACAGGGAAGGGAGTGGCTACACCTTC
clone_size: .; d_call: .; j_call: TRBJ1-2; v_call: TRBV7-8; cdr3_aa: CASSLGGYTHFNYGYTF; cdr3_nt: TGTGCCAGCAGCTTAGGAGGTTACACACATTTTAACTATGGCTACACCTTC
clone_size: .; d_call: TRBD1; j_call: TRBJ1-6; v_call: TRBV7-8; cdr3_aa: CASSPIPGTANSPLHF; cdr3_nt: TGTGCCAGCAGCCCAATCCCCGGGACAGCAAATTCACCCCTCCACTTT
clone_size: .; d_call: .; j_call: TRBJ2-5; v_call: TRBV7-2; cdr3_aa: CASSPPLIAQETQYF; cdr3_nt: TGTGCCAGCAGCCCCCCGCTGATTGCCCAAGAGACCCAGTACTTC
clone_size: .; d_call: TRBD1; j_call: TRBJ2-1; v_call: TRBV5-1; cdr3_aa: CASSFGGQGGYEQFF; cdr3_nt: TGCGCCAGCAGCTTCGGGGGACAGGGGGGTTATGAGCAGTTCTTC
clone_size: .; d_call: TRBD1; j_call: TRBJ1-5; v_call: TRBV28; cdr3_aa: CASSLGRQGRYQPQHF; cdr3_nt: TGTGCCAGCAGTTTAGGAAGACAGGGACGGTATCAGCCCCAGCATTTT
clone_size: .; d_call: .; j_call: TRBJ2-5; v_call: TRBV5-1; cdr3_aa: CASSLGAGRETQYF; cdr3_nt: TGCGCCAGCAGCTTGGGCGCAGGGAGGGAGACCCAGTACTTC
clone_size: .; d_call: .; j_call: TRBJ2-7; v_call: TRBV28; cdr3_aa: CASSLWALEQYF; cdr3_nt: TGTGCCAGCAGTTTATGGGCCTTGGAGCAGTACTTC
clone_size: .; d_call: TRBD1; j_call: TRBJ1-2; v_call: TRBV15; cdr3_aa: CATSYRGPGYGYTF; cdr3_nt: TGTGCCACCAGTTATAGGGGGCCTGGCTATGGCTACACCTTC
clone_size: .; d_call: TRBD1; j_call: TRBJ2-6; v_call: TRBV4-1; cdr3_aa: CASSQDPTGWTGIGANVLTF; cdr3_nt: TGCGCCAGCAGCCAAGATCCGACCGGGTGGACAGGGATTGGGGCCAACGTCCTGACTTTC
clone_size: .; d_call: .; j_call: TRBJ2-3; v_call: TRBV7-6; cdr3_aa: CASSLAGGRTDTQYF; cdr3_nt: TGTGCCAGCAGCTTAGCAGGGGGTCGCACAGATACGCAGTATTTT
clone_size: many; d_call: .; j_call: TRBJ1-5; v_call: TRBV27; cdr3_aa: CASSLGGRSNQPQHF; cdr3_nt: TGTGCCAGCAGTTTAGGGGGACGGAGCAATCAGCCCCAGCATTTT
clone_size: many; d_call: .; j_call: TRBJ2-3; v_call: TRBV7-8; cdr3_aa: CASRKDRGGSTDTQYF; cdr3_nt: TGTGCCAGCAGGAAGGACCGGGGCGGAAGCACAGATACGCAGTATTTT
clone_size: .; d_call: TRBD1; j_call: TRBJ1-2; v_call: TRBV28; cdr3_aa: CASSNTRFQGGMLNYGYTF; cdr3_nt: TGTGCCAGCAGCAACACCCGATTCCAGGGGGGAATGCTCAACTATGGCTACACCTTC
clone_size: .; d_call: .; j_call: TRBJ1-2; v_call: TRBV20-1; cdr3_aa: CSARVDLGRAF; cdr3_nt: TGCAGTGCTAGAGTAGATCTAGGTCGGGCCTTC
clone_size: .; d_call: .; j_call: TRBJ2-7; v_call: TRBV12-5; cdr3_aa: CASGLVQAVSSYEQYF; cdr3_nt: TGTGCTAGTGGTTTGGTACAGGCCGTAAGCTCCTACGAGCAGTACTTC
clone_size: few; d_call: .; j_call: TRBJ2-1; v_call: TRBV19; cdr3_aa: CASSILSSINEQFF; cdr3_nt: TGTGCCAGTAGTATCCTCAGTTCGATAAATGAGCAGTTCTTC
clone_size: .; d_call: .; j_call: TRBJ2-7; v_call: TRBV7-2; cdr3_aa: CASSSREVYEQYF; cdr3_nt: TGTGCCAGCAGCTCGAGGGAGGTGTACGAGCAGTACTTC
clone_size: .; d_call: .; j_call: TRBJ2-3; v_call: TRBV10-3; cdr3_aa: CAILRGESTDTQYF; cdr3_nt: TGTGCCATCCTACGCGGGGAAAGCACAGATACGCAGTATTTT
clone_size: .; d_call: .; j_call: TRBJ2-1; v_call: TRBV4-1; cdr3_aa: CASSQGPGRTYNEQFF; cdr3_nt: TGCGCCAGCAGCCAAGGCCCCGGACGGACCTACAATGAGCAGTTCTTC
clone_size: .; d_call: .; j_call: TRBJ1-3; v_call: TRBV4-2; cdr3_aa: CASSPKRGNTIYF; cdr3_nt: TGTGCCAGCAGCCCTAAAAGAGGAAACACCATATATTTT
clone_size: .; d_call: TRBD1; j_call: TRBJ2-5; v_call: TRBV5-8; cdr3_aa: CASSPTGQERIQETQYF; cdr3_nt: TGTGCCAGCAGCCCTACAGGACAGGAAAGAATACAAGAGACCCAGTACTTC
clone_size: .; d_call: TRBD1; j_call: TRBJ2-5; v_call: TRBV5-4; cdr3_aa: CASSAPGQQLQETQYF; cdr3_nt: TGTGCCAGCAGCGCACCGGGACAGCAGTTACAAGAGACCCAGTACTTC
clone_size: .; d_call: TRBD1; j_call: TRBJ1-5; v_call: TRBV2; cdr3_aa: CASSPRTGNQPQHF; cdr3_nt: TGTGCCAGCAGTCCACGGACAGGGAACCAGCCCCAGCATTTT
clone_size: .; d_call: TRBD2; j_call: TRBJ2-2; v_call: TRBV19; cdr3_aa: CASSIGGVNTGELFF; cdr3_nt: TGTGCCAGTAGTATCGGGGGGGTGAACACCGGGGAGCTGTTTTTT
clone_size: once; d_call: TRBD1; j_call: TRBJ1-5; v_call: TRBV6-1; cdr3_aa: CASSAKTGGVGNQPQHF; cdr3_nt: TGTGCCAGCAGTGCCAAAACAGGGGGAGTTGGCAATCAGCCCCAGCATTTT
clone_size: once; d_call: TRBD1; j_call: TRBJ1-5; v_call: TRBV7-2; cdr3_aa: CASSFDRVGQPQHF; cdr3_nt: TGTGCCAGCAGCTTCGACAGGGTCGGTCAGCCCCAGCATTTT
clone_size: many; d_call: .; j_call: TRBJ1-6; v_call: TRBV3-1/TRBV3-2; cdr3_aa: CASSRLTVGGSSNSPLHF; cdr3_nt: TGTGCCAGCAGCCGCCTGACGGTTGGAGGGAGCTCTAATTCACCCCTCCACTTT
clone_size: few; d_call: TRBD2; j_call: TRBJ2-4; v_call: TRBV2; cdr3_aa: CASRVGLAGGKNIQYF; cdr3_nt: TGTGCCAGCAGGGTCGGACTAGCGGGGGGGAAAAACATTCAGTACTTC
clone_size: .; d_call: TRBD1; j_call: TRBJ1-1; v_call: TRBV19; cdr3_aa: CASNRRGATEAFF; cdr3_nt: TGTGCCAGTAACCGCAGGGGGGCCACTGAAGCTTTCTTT
clone_size: once; d_call: .; j_call: TRBJ2-3; v_call: TRBV21-1; cdr3_aa: CASSKALGTSPTISTDTQYF; cdr3_nt: TGTGCCAGCAGCAAAGCGCTCGGGACTAGCCCAACCATCAGCACAGATACGCAGTATTTT
clone_size: .; d_call: .; j_call: TRBJ1-2; v_call: TRBV13; cdr3_aa: CASSLSGGAPSYGYTF; cdr3_nt: TGTGCCAGCAGCTTAAGTGGAGGGGCCCCGAGCTATGGCTACACCTTC
clone_size: .; d_call: TRBD1; j_call: TRBJ1-1; v_call: TRBV6-5; cdr3_aa: CASSEGGANTEAFF; cdr3_nt: TGTGCCAGCTCCGAAGGGGGCGCGAACACTGAAGCTTTCTTT
clone_size: once; d_call: .; j_call: TRBJ1-1; v_call: TRBV10-2; cdr3_aa: CASSVGLTNTEAFF; cdr3_nt: TGCGCCAGCTCAGTGGGACTGACGAACACTGAAGCTTTCTTT
clone_size: .; d_call: .; j_call: TRBJ1-1; v_call: TRBV19; cdr3_aa: CASSIGRGFENTEAFF; cdr3_nt: TGTGCCAGTAGTATTGGTAGGGGATTCGAGAACACTGAAGCTTTCTTT
clone_size: .; d_call: .; j_call: TRBJ2-5; v_call: TRBV19; cdr3_aa: CASSEGGVEQTQYF; cdr3_nt: TGTGCCAGTAGTGAGGGCGGGGTTGAACAGACCCAGTACTTC
clone_size: .; d_call: TRBD1; j_call: TRBJ2-1; v_call: TRBV6-5; cdr3_aa: CASSSDRGTYNEQFF; cdr3_nt: TGTGCCAGCAGCTCGGACAGGGGCACCTACAATGAGCAGTTCTTC
clone_size: .; d_call: .; j_call: TRBJ1-2; v_call: TRBV7-3; cdr3_aa: CASSSSQGLGYTF; cdr3_nt: TGTGCCAGCAGCTCATCACAGGGTTTGGGCTACACCTTC
clone_size: .; d_call: .; j_call: TRBJ1-4; v_call: TRBV5-1; cdr3_aa: CASSYDPGSNEKLFF; cdr3_nt: TGCGCCAGCAGCTACGACCCAGGGAGTAATGAAAAACTGTTTTTT
clone_size: .; d_call: TRBD2; j_call: TRBJ2-7; v_call: TRBV18; cdr3_aa: CASSPPIEREPYEQYF; cdr3_nt: TGTGCCAGCTCACCGCCTATCGAGCGGGAACCCTACGAGCAGTACTTC
clone_size: .; d_call: .; j_call: TRBJ1-2; v_call: TRBV24-1; cdr3_aa: CATSDLARGGYGYTF; cdr3_nt: TGTGCCACCAGTGATTTGGCCAGGGGAGGGTATGGCTACACCTTC